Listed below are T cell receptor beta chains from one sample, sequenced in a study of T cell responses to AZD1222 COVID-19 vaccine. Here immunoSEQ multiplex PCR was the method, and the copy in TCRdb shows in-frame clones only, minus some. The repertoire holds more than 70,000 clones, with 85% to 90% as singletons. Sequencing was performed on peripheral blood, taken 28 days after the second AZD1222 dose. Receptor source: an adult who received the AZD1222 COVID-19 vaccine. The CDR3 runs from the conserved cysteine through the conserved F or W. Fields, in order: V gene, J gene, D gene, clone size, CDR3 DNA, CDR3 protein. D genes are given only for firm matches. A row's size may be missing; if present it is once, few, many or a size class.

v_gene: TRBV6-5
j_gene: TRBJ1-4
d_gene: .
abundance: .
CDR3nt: TGTGCCAGCAGTTCGAGACAAATTAATGAAAAACTGTTTTTT
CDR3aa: CASSSRQINEKLFF

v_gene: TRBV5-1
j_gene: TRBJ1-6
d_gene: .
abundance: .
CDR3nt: TGCGCCAGCAGCTTGGAGTGGGACAACCATTCACCCCTCCACTTT
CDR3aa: CASSLEWDNHSPLHF

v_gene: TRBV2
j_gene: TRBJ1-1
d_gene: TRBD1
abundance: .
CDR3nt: TGTGCCAGCAGTGGACAACAGGGGATCACTGAAGCTTTCTTT
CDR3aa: CASSGQQGITEAFF

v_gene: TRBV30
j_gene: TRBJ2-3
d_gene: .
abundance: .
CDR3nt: TGTGCCTGGAGTGTGGCAGGGCTCAGCACAGATACGCAGTATTTT
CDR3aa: CAWSVAGLSTDTQYF

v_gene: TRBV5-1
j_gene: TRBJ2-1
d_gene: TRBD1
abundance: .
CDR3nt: TGCGCCAGCAGCACCCGGTGGGGACAGGGTAGCAATGAGCAGTTCTTC
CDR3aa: CASSTRWGQGSNEQFF

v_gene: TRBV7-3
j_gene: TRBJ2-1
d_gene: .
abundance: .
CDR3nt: TGTGCCAGCAGCCCATCCCCGGGAGCGGGTGGGAATGAGCAGTTCTTC
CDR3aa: CASSPSPGAGGNEQFF

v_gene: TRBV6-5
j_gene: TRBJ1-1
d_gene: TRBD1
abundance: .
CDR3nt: TGTGCCAGCAGCCGGGACAGGGGGCTGATCACTGAAGCTTTCTTT
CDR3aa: CASSRDRGLITEAFF

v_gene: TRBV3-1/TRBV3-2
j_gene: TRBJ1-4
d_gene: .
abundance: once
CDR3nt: TGTGCCAGCAGCCAAGTCTTGTTGACAGCCGGACATCAAAAACTGTTTTTT
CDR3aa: CASSQVLLTAGHQKLFF

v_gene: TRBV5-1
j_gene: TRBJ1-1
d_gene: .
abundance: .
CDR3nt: TGCGCCAGCAGCTTAGGTGTAAACACTGAAGCTTTCTTT
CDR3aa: CASSLGVNTEAFF

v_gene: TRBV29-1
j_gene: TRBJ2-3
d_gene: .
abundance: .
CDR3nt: TGCAGCGTTACCACCGGAGGACTAACTAGCACAGATACGCAGTATTTT
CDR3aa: CSVTTGGLTSTDTQYF

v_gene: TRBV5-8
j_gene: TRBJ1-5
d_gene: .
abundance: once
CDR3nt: TGTGCCAGCGGTAATCGGAGCAATCAGCCCCAGCATTTT
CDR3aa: CASGNRSNQPQHF

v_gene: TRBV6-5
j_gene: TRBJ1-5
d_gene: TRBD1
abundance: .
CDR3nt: TGTGCCAGCCTTGGACAGGGCATTCAGCCCCAGCATTTT
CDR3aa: CASLGQGIQPQHF

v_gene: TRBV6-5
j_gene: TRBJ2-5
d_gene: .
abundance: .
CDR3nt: TGTGCCAGTGGACCAGAGCCGTTGGCAGAGACCCAGTACTTC
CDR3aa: CASGPEPLAETQYF

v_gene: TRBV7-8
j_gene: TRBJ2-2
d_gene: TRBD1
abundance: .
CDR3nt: TGTGCCAGCAGGGTACGGGGACAGGGGTCGACGACCGGGGAGCTGTTTTTT
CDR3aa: CASRVRGQGSTTGELFF

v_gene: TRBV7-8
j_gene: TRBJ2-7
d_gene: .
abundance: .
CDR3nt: TGTGCCAGCAGCCTAGTATTGCGGGGACCCTACGAGCAGTACTTC
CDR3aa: CASSLVLRGPYEQYF

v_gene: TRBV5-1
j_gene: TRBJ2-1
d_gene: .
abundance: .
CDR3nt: TGCGCCAGCAGCCCAAACAGGGAAAATGAGCAGTTCTTC
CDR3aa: CASSPNRENEQFF

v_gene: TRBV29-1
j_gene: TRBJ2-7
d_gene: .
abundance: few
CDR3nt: TGCAGCGTTGAAGAGTTTGGACGAGGGAACGAGCAGTACTTC
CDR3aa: CSVEEFGRGNEQYF

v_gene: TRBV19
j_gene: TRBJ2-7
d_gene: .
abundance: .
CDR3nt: TGTGCCAGTAGCCCATCTCACCAGGGATCCTACGAGCAGTACTTC
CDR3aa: CASSPSHQGSYEQYF

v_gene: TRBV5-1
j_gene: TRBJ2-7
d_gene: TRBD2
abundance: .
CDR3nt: TGCGCCAGCAGCTCCAGGGAGGGTGGGTCCTACGAGCAGTACTTC
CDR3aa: CASSSREGGSYEQYF

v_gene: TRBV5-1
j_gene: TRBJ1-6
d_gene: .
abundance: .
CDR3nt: TGCGCCAGCAGCCCATTGTCAGGGTCTAACTCCTATAATTCACCCCTCCACTTT
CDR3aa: CASSPLSGSNSYNSPLHF

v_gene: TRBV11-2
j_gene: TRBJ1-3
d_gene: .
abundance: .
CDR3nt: TGTGCCAGCAGCTTCGGAAACACCATATATTTT
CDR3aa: CASSFGNTIYF

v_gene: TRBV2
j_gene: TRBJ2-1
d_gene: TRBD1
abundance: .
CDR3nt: TGTGCCAGCAGGGTCGGGACAGGGGTATTCAATGAGCAGTTCTTC
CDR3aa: CASRVGTGVFNEQFF

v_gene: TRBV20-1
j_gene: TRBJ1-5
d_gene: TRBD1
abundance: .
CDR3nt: TGCAGTGCTAGTAGGACAGGGGGGCAGCCCCAGCATTTT
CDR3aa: CSASRTGGQPQHF

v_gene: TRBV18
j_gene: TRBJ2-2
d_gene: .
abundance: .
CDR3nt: TGTGCCAGCTCCCCCTCCCGGGGCATGGACGGGGAGCTGTTTTTT
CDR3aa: CASSPSRGMDGELFF

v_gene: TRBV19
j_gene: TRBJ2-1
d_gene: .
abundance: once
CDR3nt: TGTGCCAGTAGGTCACCTTACAATGAGCAGTTCTTC
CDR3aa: CASRSPYNEQFF

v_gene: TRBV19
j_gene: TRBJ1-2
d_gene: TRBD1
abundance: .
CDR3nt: TGTGCCAGTAGTCCGTCCCGACAGGGGTTCTATGGCTACACCTTC
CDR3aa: CASSPSRQGFYGYTF

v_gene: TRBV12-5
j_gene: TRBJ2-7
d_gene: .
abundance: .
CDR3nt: TGTGCTAGTGCCTTTGGGGGCCTGGACGAGCAGTACTTC
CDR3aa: CASAFGGLDEQYF

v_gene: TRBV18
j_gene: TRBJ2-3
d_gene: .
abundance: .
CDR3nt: TGTGCCAGCTCACCACCAGGGAGTGTGACAGATACGCAGTATTTT
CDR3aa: CASSPPGSVTDTQYF

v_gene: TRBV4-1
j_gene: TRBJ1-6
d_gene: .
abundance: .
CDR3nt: TGCGCCAGCAGCTCCAAGACCGGGGATTCACCCCTCCACTTT
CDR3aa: CASSSKTGDSPLHF

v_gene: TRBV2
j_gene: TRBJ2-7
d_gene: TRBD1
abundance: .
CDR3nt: TGTGCCACCACCAGGGAGACAGGGAGTCCCTACGAGCAGTACTTC
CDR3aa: CATTRETGSPYEQYF

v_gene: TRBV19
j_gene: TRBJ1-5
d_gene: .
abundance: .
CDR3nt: TGTGCCAGTAGTATAGTAACGGGGAATAGCAATCAGCCCCAGCATTTT
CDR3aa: CASSIVTGNSNQPQHF

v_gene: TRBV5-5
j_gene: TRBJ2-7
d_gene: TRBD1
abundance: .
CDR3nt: TGTGCCAGCAGCTTGGGACGGGACAGGGCCTACGAGCAGTACTTC
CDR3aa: CASSLGRDRAYEQYF

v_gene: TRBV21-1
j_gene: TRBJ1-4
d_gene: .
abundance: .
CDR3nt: TGTGCCAGCAGCCAGCACCGGGACAGGGCGGAAAAACTGTTTTTT
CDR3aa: CASSQHRDRAEKLFF

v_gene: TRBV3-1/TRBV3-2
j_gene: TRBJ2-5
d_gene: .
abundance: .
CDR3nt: TGTGCCAGCAGCCAGGATAGAGCCCTGGGGGTGAGCGGTGAGACCCAGTACTTC
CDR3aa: CASSQDRALGVSGETQYF

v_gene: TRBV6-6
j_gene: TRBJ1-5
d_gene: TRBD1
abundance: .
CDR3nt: TGTGCCAGCACGGGACAGGGGAGCACGCCCCAGCATTTT
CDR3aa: CASTGQGSTPQHF

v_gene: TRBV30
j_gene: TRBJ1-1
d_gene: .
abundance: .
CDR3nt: TGTGCCTGGAGTCCTCGGGGATCGGGAGGTAGGACTGAAGCTTTCTTT
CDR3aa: CAWSPRGSGGRTEAFF

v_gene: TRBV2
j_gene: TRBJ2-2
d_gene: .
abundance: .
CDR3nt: TGTGCCAGCAGTGAAATTTCAGGGCCCGGGGAGCTGTTTTTT
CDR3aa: CASSEISGPGELFF

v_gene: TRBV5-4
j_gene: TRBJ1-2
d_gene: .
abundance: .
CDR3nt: TGTGCCAGCAGCTCAAGCGGCACATACTATGGCTACACCTTC
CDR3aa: CASSSSGTYYGYTF

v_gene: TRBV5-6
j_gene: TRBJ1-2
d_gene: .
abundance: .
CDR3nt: TGTGCCAGCAGCTTCTCCAGGGATAAAGGCTACACCTTC
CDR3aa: CASSFSRDKGYTF

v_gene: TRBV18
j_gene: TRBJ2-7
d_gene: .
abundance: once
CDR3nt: TGTGCCAGCTCACCACGGGGGAATGGCTACGAGCAGTACTTC
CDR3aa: CASSPRGNGYEQYF

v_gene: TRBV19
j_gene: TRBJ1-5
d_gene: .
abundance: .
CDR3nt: TGTGCCAGTAGTATAGACCAGGGAAGCAATCAGCCCCAGCATTTT
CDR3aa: CASSIDQGSNQPQHF

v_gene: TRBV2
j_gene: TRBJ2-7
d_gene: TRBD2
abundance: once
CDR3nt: TGTGCCAGCATCGGACTAGTTAGTTACGAGCAGTACTTC
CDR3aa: CASIGLVSYEQYF

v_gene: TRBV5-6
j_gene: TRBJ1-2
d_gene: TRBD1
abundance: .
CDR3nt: TGTGCCAGCAGCTTGGTCGGGAGACAGGGGACCGGCTACACCTTC
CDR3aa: CASSLVGRQGTGYTF

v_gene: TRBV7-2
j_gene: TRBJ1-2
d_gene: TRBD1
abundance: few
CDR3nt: TGTGCCAGCAGCTTAGTGACAGGGGCGTTGAACTATGGCTACACCTTC
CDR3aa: CASSLVTGALNYGYTF

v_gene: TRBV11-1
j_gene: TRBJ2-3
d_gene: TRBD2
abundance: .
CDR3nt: TGTGCCAGCAGCCCCGGGACTAGCGGGGTTACAGATACGCAGTATTTT
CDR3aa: CASSPGTSGVTDTQYF

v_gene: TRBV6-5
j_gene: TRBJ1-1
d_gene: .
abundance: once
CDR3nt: TGTGCCAGCCTTAAGCCGGGAGGAGGAAACACTGAAGCTTTCTTT
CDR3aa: CASLKPGGGNTEAFF